Following are 14 T cell receptor beta chains from one sample sequenced in a study of blood T cell repertoires in COVID-19. TCRdb's copy holds only in-frame clones and misses some; the assay was immunoSEQ multiplex PCR. The table shows 120,000 or so clones, with roughly nine tenths occurring only once. Sequencing input: peripheral blood. These receptors all come from a man aged 55-75 years with COVID-19, enrolled during active disease.

The chain recombines TRBV18 with TRBJ2-7, with D possibly matching TRBD1 (6 bases). This CDR3 is built from 14 residues. Germline V gene data show CDR1 as KGHSH and CDR2 as LQKENI. Trimming removed 8 bases at V and 2 bases at J, with 16 bases between. In DNA form, the CDR3 reads TGTGCCAGCGGCCGGGACAACGTTCCCTACGAGCAGTACTTC. Amino acids: CASGRDNVPYEQYF.

This CDR3 reads CASSLGQGYGYTF. In DNA, the CDR3 is TGTGCCAGCAGCTTAGGACAGGGCTATGGCTACACCTTC. This chain links TRBV7-8 with TRBJ1-2; 7 bases are a match to TRBD1. The V gene's germline CDR1 is SGHVS and CDR2 FQNEAQ. The CDR3 spans 13 residues. With V trimmed by 1 base and J by 4 bases, 0 bases remained unmatched.

V is TRBV7-9 and J is TRBJ1-3, with no clear D. The CDR3 covers 15 residues. The V and J ends lost 1 base and 0 bases respectively, with 7 bases between them. Germline V gene lookup returns CDR1 SEHNR and CDR2 FQNEAQ (reference sequence). CDR3 protein: CASSLVGGSGNTIYF. The CDR3 coding sequence is TGTGCCAGCAGCTTAGTAGGCGGCTCTGGAAACACCATATATTTT.

The chain uses TRBV4-1 and TRBJ1-1, with D perhaps TRBD1 (5 bases). Germline CDR1 MGHRA, CDR2 YSYEKL. Trimming removed 1 base at V and 0 bases at J, with 9 bases between. This CDR3 is built from 15 residues. The CDR3 bases are TGCGCCAGCAGCCAAGGTGGGACTATGAACACTGAAGCTTTCTTT. This gives the protein CASSQGGTMNTEAFF.

The J gene is TRBJ2-3, the V gene TRBV19; D might be TRBD2 (5 bases). This CDR3 region has 14 residues. V lost 5 bases to trimming and J lost 2 bases, with 11 bases between them. The V gene's germline CDR1 is LNHDA and CDR2 SQIVND (reference sequence). DNA of the CDR3: TGTGCCAGTAGTTTGGACGGGGTCACAGATACGCAGTATTTT. As protein: CASSLDGVTDTQYF. The full variable domain, completed using reference TRBV19 and TRBJ2-3, is DGGITQSPKYLFRKEGQNVTLSCEQNLNHDAMYWYRQDPGQGLRLIYYSQIVNDFQKGDIAEGYSVSREKKESFPLTVTSAQKNPTAFYLCASSLDGVTDTQYFGPGTRLTVL.

This clone was observed a single time. The rearrangement joins TRBV4-3 to TRBJ2-7, with TRBD2 identical over 10 bases. The CDR3 contains 16 residues. Germline CDR1 reads LGHNA; CDR2 reads YSLEER. Trimming cost V 1 base and J 5 bases; bases outside gene matches: 8. The CDR3 nucleotides read TGCGCCAGCAGCCAAGCCGGAGCGGGAGGGCCCGACGAGCAGTACTTC. Encoded protein: CASSQAGAGGPDEQYF.

V is TRBV9 and J is TRBJ2-7, with a weak D call TRBD1 (6 bases). V dropped 0 bases and J dropped 2 bases, with 6 bases sitting between them. Germline CDR1 and CDR2: SGDLS and YYNGEE. The CDR3 is made up of 13 amino acids. In nucleotides, the CDR3 is TGTGCCAGCAGCGTAGGGGACACCTACGAGCAGTACTTC. The encoded protein is CASSVGDTYEQYF.

The chain uses TRBV30 and TRBJ1-4, with TRBD1 as a possible D gene (5 bases). Trimming stripped 0 bases from V and 5 bases from J, with 16 bases between. Germline values: CDR1 GTSNPN, CDR2 SVGIG (reference sequence). The CDR3 extends over 16 amino acids. CDR3 in DNA: TGTGCCTGGAGTGTCGGTCAGGGAGGACCCAATGAAAAACTGTTTTTT. Translation gives CAWSVGQGGPNEKLFF. Drawing the rest from reference TRBV30 and TRBJ1-4, the complete variable domain is SQTIHQWPATLVQPVGSPLSLECTVEGTSNPNLYWYRQAAGRGLQLLFYSVGIGQISSEVPQNLSASRPQDRQFILSSKKLLLSDSGFYLCAWSVGQGGPNEKLFFGSGTQLSVL.

The rearrangement links TRBV11-2 to TRBJ2-1; TRBD2 matches at 7 bases. Germline lookup yields CDR1 SGHAT and CDR2 FQNNGV. This CDR3 is 16 amino acids long. After removal of 7 bases from V and 3 bases from J, the junction contained 12 bases not matched to a gene. Here the CDR3 DNA reads TGTGCCAGCAAAACCCTCGGGGGGAGGGTCTACAATGAGCAGTTCTTC. This translates into CASKTLGGRVYNEQFF.

The CDR3 spells CASSVQGYEQYF. The CDR3, as DNA: TGTGCCAGCAGCGTACAGGGTTACGAGCAGTACTTC. The rearrangement joins TRBV28 to TRBJ2-7, with a tentative D call TRBD1 (6 bases). This CDR3 comprises 12 residues. Per germline, CDR1 MDHEN and CDR2 SYDVKM. V was cut by 6 bases and J by 4 bases, with 10 bases left in between. Full variable domain (outside the CDR3, taken from reference TRBV28 and TRBJ2-7): DVKVTQSSRYLVKRTGEKVFLECVQDMDHENMFWYRQDPGLGLRLIYFSYDVKMKEKGDIPEGYSVSREKKERFSLILESASTNQTSMYLCASSVQGYEQYFGPGTRLTVT.

V gene TRBV4-2 combines with J gene TRBJ2-1, with 8 bases identical to TRBD2. Germline V lookup: CDR1 LGHNA, CDR2 YNFKEQ. The CDR3 extends over 16 amino acids. V lost 0 bases, J lost 8 bases, and 9 bases stayed unmatched. As DNA, the CDR3 is TGTGCCAGCAGCCAAGAGATAGGGACTAGGGATCATGAGCAGTTCTTC. Translating gives CASSQEIGTRDHEQFF.

This clone was seen more than once but under ten times. The chain uses TRBV2 and TRBJ1-1, with TRBD1 as a possible D gene (5 bases). The germline V and J ends were trimmed by 2 bases and 4 bases, with 8 bases remaining between them. Germline CDR1 and CDR2: SNHLY and FYNNEI. This CDR3 comprises 13 residues. The CDR3 sequence is CASSEWGGTEAFF. Written as DNA, the CDR3 is TGTGCCAGCAGTGAATGGGGGGGCACTGAAGCTTTCTTT.

The genes are TRBV10-3 and TRBJ1-2; D is unclear. With 3 bases removed from V and 8 bases from J, the gap between germline ends came to 16 bases. This CDR3 has 14 residues. Germline V CDR1 and CDR2: ENHRY, SYGVKD. The CDR3 here is CAISDWAAIRGYTF. DNA of the CDR3: TGTGCCATCAGTGATTGGGCAGCCATTCGGGGCTACACCTTC.

The chain uses TRBV10-2 and TRBJ2-7; TRBD1 agrees at 7 bases. The CDR3 has 15 amino acids. V lost 4 bases to trimming and J lost 3 bases; unmatched junction nucleotides: 9. Per germline, CDR1 WSHSY and CDR2 SAAADI. CDR3 nucleotide sequence: TGCGCCAGCAGTGGCCGGACAGGTTTTAGCTACGAGCAGTACTTC. Protein product: CASSGRTGFSYEQYF.